This T cell receptor (beta chain) was found in a study of T cell changes during pregnancy in multiple sclerosis (dated by TCRdb to between 2019 and 2020). Some background on the complete study: The study examined how the T cell repertoire changed over the course of pregnancy in women with multiple sclerosis.

A note on this clone: What antigen it recognizes has not been identified. Nothing much larger sits one base from this clone, and base qualities are not available.

Unmatched junction bases come to 2, with V trimmed by 3 bases and J by 2 bases. From its cysteine to its phenylalanine, the CDR3 spans 14 amino acids. Only the CDR3 portion is preserved as DNA: 42 bases, with reading frame beginning at the first base. Looking up the germline V gene yields CDR1 MDHEN and CDR2 SYDVKM. Preparation of the library involved the immunoSEQ multiplex PCR assay. Entries here come from immuneACCESS through TCRdb and include only in-frame sequences with V and J called. Some clones fail to appear in such tables; in the studies checked, an unresolved V gene covers under half of the shortfall, and the cause of the remainder is unknown. The sample yields fewer than 150,000 clones; around 95% were counted once. The ten largest clones capture around 0.4% of the sample.

The sample consisted of peripheral blood, taken after pregnancy. The sequence joins TRBV28 to TRBJ2-5; the junction holds 8 bases that match TRBD1. The sequence was collected from a female donor with multiple sclerosis, enrolled in a pregnancy study. The encoded CDR3 is CASSLDRVQETQYF. Read as DNA, the sequence is TGTGCCAGCAGTTTGGACAGGGTGCAAGAGACCCAGTACTTC.